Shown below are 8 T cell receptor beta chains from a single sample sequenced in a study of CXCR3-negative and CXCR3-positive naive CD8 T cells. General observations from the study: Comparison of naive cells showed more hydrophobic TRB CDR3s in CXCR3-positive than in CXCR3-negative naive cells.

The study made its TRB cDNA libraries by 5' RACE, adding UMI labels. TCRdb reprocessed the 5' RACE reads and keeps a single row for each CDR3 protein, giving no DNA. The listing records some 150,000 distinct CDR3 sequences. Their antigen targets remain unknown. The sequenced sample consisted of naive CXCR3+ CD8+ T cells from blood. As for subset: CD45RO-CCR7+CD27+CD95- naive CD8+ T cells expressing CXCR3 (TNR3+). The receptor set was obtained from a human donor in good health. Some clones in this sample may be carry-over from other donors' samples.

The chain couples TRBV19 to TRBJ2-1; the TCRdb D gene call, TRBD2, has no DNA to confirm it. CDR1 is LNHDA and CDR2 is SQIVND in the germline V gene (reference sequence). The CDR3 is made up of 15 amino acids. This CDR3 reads CASLAGGVSYNEQFF.

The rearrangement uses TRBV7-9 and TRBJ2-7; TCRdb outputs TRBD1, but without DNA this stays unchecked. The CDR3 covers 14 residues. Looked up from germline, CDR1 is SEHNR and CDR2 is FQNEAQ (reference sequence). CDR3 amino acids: CASSPPVGRSEQYF.

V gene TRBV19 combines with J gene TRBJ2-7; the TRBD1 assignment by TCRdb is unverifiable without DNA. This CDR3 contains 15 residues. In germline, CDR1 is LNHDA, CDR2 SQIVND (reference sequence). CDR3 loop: CASSLIWGASYEQYF.

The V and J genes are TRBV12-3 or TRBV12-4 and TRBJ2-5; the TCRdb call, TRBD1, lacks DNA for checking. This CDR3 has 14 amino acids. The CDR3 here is CASRGTGAEETQYF.

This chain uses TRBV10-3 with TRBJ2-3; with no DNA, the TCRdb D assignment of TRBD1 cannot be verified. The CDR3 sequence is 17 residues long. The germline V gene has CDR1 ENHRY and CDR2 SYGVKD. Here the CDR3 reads CAISESERGGRADTQYF.

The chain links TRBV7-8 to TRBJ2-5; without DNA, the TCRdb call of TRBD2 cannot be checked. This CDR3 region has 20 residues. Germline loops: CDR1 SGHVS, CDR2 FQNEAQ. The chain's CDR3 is CASSFWVSYLSGGAQETQYF.

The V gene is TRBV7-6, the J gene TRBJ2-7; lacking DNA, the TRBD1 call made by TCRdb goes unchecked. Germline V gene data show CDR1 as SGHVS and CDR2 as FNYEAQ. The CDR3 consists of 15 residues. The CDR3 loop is CASSLGGTGGYEQYF. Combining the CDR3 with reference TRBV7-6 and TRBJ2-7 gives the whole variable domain GAGVSQSPRYKVTKRGQDVALRCDPISGHVSLYWYRQALGQGPEFLTYFNYEAQQDKSGLPNDRFSAERPEGSISTLTIQRTEQRDSAMYRCASSLGGTGGYEQYFGPGTRLTVT.

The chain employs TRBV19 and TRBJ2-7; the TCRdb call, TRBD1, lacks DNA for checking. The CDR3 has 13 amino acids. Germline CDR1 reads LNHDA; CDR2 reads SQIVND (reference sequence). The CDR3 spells CASSKGQFYEQYF.